This record covers a single TCR beta chain. The clone's antigen remains unknown. No per-base quality is available; no much larger clone lies one base away. V is pruned by 5 bases and J by 12 bases, leaving 10 bases of the junction without a gene match. CDR1 and CDR2, looked up from the germline V gene (reference sequence), are LNHDA and SQIVND. From its cysteine to its phenylalanine, the CDR3 spans 14 amino acids. Of all the DNA, just the CDR3 is kept, 42 bases in frame from base 1. Libraries were built with the immunoSEQ multiplex PCR assay. TCRdb limited this immuneACCESS table to in-frame rearrangements with V and J called. A share of clones is missing; checked studies link under half to unresolved V genes, and the rest is unexplained. A total of fewer than 20,000 clones appear in this sample, about 86% of them only once. Around 10% of the sample rests with the top ten. This entry comes from a study of control samples from healthy donors and cancer patients (dated by TCRdb to the early 2020s).

Sequenced sample: PBMCs. The clonotype originates from a woman in her seventies with colorectal cancer. This receptor chain uses TRBV19 and TRBJ2-1; 10 bases in the middle match TRBD2. The CDR3 protein is CASSPMTSGLGQFF. The DNA reads as follows: TGTGCCAGTAGTCCAATGACTAGCGGGTTGGGGCAGTTCTTC. Outside the CDR3, residues come from the reference TRBV19 and TRBJ2-1 proteins, so the full variable domain is: DGGITQSPKYLFRKEGQNVTLSCEQNLNHDAMYWYRQDPGQGLRLIYYSQIVNDFQKGDIAEGYSVSREKKESFPLTVTSAQKNPTAFYLCASSPMTSGLGQFFGPGTRLTVL.